One T cell receptor beta chain is described in this entry. This sample was taken from a study of T cells expressing NK-cell markers. Study details: Beta-chain profiling covered CD3+CD56+NKG2C+, CD3+CD56+NKG2C- and CD3+CD56-NKG2C+ sorted subsets.

The germline V gene has CDR1 MNHEY and CDR2 SMNVEV (reference sequence). The CDR3 length is 16 residues. After re-calling the 5' RACE reads, TCRdb lists one entry per CDR3 protein, DNA absent. The repertoire shows about 140,000 distinct CDR3 sequences; the top ten hold about 12%. The receptor was isolated from a man younger than 35 in good health. What was sequenced was blood T cells: a sorted CD56 or NKG2C T cell subset, CD4+ or CD8+ T cells, or bulk PBMC T cells (not recorded which). This rearrangement joins TRBV27 to TRBJ2-1; lacking DNA, the TRBD2 call made by TCRdb goes unchecked. CDR3 protein: CASSPAGLALGDEQFF.